These 15 T cell receptor beta chains came from one sample sequenced in a study of blood T cell repertoires in COVID-19 (dated by TCRdb to about 2020). Receptors were amplified or captured by the immunoSEQ multiplex PCR assay. TCRdb re-hosts the immuneACCESS table, in-frame sequences only. Its copies lack some clones; in the studies checked, an unresolved V gene accounts for under half of them, and the cause for the rest is not known. The sample table holds hundreds of thousands of clones, of which about nine tenths were seen once. 1.8% of the sample is in the top ten clones. The source material was peripheral blood. The receptors were gathered from a woman aged 30 to 39 with COVID-19, enrolled during active disease.

The rearrangement links TRBV24-1 to TRBJ2-5; a weak D match, TRBD2 (5 bases). Looked up from germline, CDR1 is KGHDR and CDR2 is SFDVKD. V lost 3 bases to trimming and J lost 4 bases, with 11 bases between them. This CDR3 is 14 amino acids long. The CDR3 DNA reads TGTGCCACCAGTGATCCAAGCCGGGGAGAGACCCAGTACTTC. Amino acid sequence: CATSDPSRGETQYF.

The V and J genes are TRBV6-6 and TRBJ1-5; no definite D call. V gave up 7 bases and J gave up 0 bases, with 10 bases separating them. In germline, CDR1 is MNHNY, CDR2 SVGAGI (reference sequence). This CDR3 has 14 residues. The CDR3 region is CASTKQYSNQPQHF. CDR3 nucleotide sequence: TGTGCCAGCACCAAGCAATATAGCAATCAGCCCCAGCATTTT.

In its sample, this clone was seen once. The V and J genes are TRBV4-3 and TRBJ1-6; 10 bases agree with TRBD1. This CDR3 spans 16 amino acids. Losses at the gene ends were 0 bases for V and 8 bases for J; bases not matched to a gene: 4. Per germline, CDR1 LGHNA and CDR2 YSLEER. CDR3 region: CASSQDLGTGDSPLHF. The CDR3 nucleotides read TGCGCCAGCAGCCAAGATCTTGGGACAGGGGATTCACCCCTCCACTTT.

This clone was counted between two and nine times. The J gene is TRBJ1-5, the V gene TRBV19; 8 nucleotides match TRBD1. The length of the CDR3 is 13 residues. Germline CDR1 LNHDA, CDR2 SQIVND (reference sequence). V dropped 4 bases and J dropped 7; count of bases not matched to a gene: 3. DNA for the CDR3: TGTGCCAGTAGTACAGGGGGCCGGCAGCCCCAGCATTTT. Translating gives CASSTGGRQPQHF.

The CDR3: CASSQGSGSNTGELFF. The CDR3 DNA reads TGTGCCAGCAGCCAAGGTAGCGGGTCGAACACCGGGGAGCTGTTTTTT. The chain couples TRBV3-1 (or the pseudogene TRBV3-2) to TRBJ2-2; TRBD2 aligns across 7 bases. Germline values: CDR1 LGHDT, CDR2 YNNKEL (reference sequence). The CDR3 contains 16 residues. Unmatched junction bases numbered 2, after V lost 1 base and J lost 0 bases.

V and J are TRBV6-2 or TRBV6-3 and TRBJ2-5; TRBD2 agrees at 7 bases. The germline CDR1 and CDR2 sequences are MNHEY and SVGEGT. The junction had 26 bases not matched to a gene; V was cut back by 2 bases and J by 5 bases. There are 21 residues in the CDR3. For the CDR3, the DNA is TGTGCCAGCAGTTACCCCCGCCGAGGGCGCGGGGGAGCGCTACGAGATGAGACCCAGTACTTC. It translates to CASSYPRRGRGGALRDETQYF.

The genes are TRBV3-1 (or the pseudogene TRBV3-2) and TRBJ1-3; 11 bases agree with TRBD1. Germline values: CDR1 LGHDT, CDR2 YNNKEL (reference sequence). With 0 bases clipped from V and 3 bases from J, the junction kept 1 base outside the gene matches. The CDR3 length is 16 residues. The CDR3 coding sequence is TGTGCCAGCAGCCAAGAGGACAGGGGGCTTGGAAACACCATATATTTT. This encodes CASSQEDRGLGNTIYF.

The rearrangement joins TRBV7-9 to TRBJ2-1, with 15 bases fitting TRBD2. The CDR3 has 16 amino acids. CDR1 is SEHNR, CDR2 FQNEAQ, per germline (reference sequence). With 5 bases clipped from V and 7 bases from J, the junction kept 6 bases outside the gene matches. CDR3 in DNA: TGTGCCAGCAGCCCAAGGACTAGCGGGGGGGCAAATGAGCAGTTCTTC. Its protein is CASSPRTSGGANEQFF.

The rearrangement links TRBV18 to TRBJ2-7; 7 bases fit TRBD1. The CDR3 sequence is 14 residues long. With 2 bases clipped from V and 5 bases from J, the junction kept 6 bases outside the gene matches. Per the germline V gene, CDR1 is KGHSH and CDR2 is LQKENI. CDR3 nucleotides: TGTGCCAGCTCACCAGAGAGGGGGCAGGACGAGCAGTACGTC. Translated, it gives CASSPERGQDEQYV.

The rearrangement joins TRBV19 to TRBJ1-5; D ambiguous. CDR1 LNHDA and CDR2 SQIVND come from the germline V gene (reference sequence). Trimming shortened V by 3 bases and J by 7 bases, and 10 bases separated the two germline ends. The CDR3 loop spans 13 amino acids. The CDR3 nucleotides read TGTGCCAGTAGTATGGGGTGGAGGCAGCCCCAGCATTTT. Residues: CASSMGWRQPQHF.

This chain uses TRBV14 with TRBJ1-1; D call uncertain. The germline V and J ends were trimmed by 4 bases and 4 bases, with 16 bases remaining between them. CDR1 and CDR2 from the germline V gene are SGHDN and FVKESK. CDR3 length: 15 residues. This chain's CDR3 is CASSLTVPRGTEAFF. As DNA, the CDR3 is TGTGCCAGCAGCCTGACGGTCCCTCGGGGCACTGAAGCTTTCTTT.

CDR3 in amino acids: CASSPHTGEIDEQYF. CDR3 in DNA: TGTGCCAGCAGCCCTCACACAGGGGAGATCGACGAGCAGTACTTC. The chain recombines TRBV9 with TRBJ2-7, with 7 positions matching TRBD1. The junction had 12 bases not matched to a gene; V was cut back by 4 bases and J by 5 bases. Germline lookup yields CDR1 SGDLS and CDR2 YYNGEE. This CDR3 comprises 15 residues.

Only one count was recorded for this clone. The chain combines TRBV5-1 with TRBJ2-5; weak D call: TRBD2 (6 bases). CDR1 is SGHRS, CDR2 YFSETQ, per germline. CDR3 length equals 16 residues. Trimming took off 4 bases at V and 1 base at J, with 17 bases between the two ends. Written as DNA, the CDR3 is TGCGCCAGCAGCCCGAAGTGGAGGGGAGTCCAAGAGACCCAGTACTTC. It codes for CASSPKWRGVQETQYF.

V and J are TRBV6-1 and TRBJ1-1, with unresolved D. The V end lost 2 bases, the J end lost 0 bases, and 10 bases lay between the germline ends. Germline V lookup: CDR1 MNHNS, CDR2 SASEGT. The CDR3 is made up of 15 amino acids. Written as DNA, the CDR3 is TGTGCCAGCAGTGAAAGGCTGGGCTTGAACACTGAAGCTTTCTTT. Protein product: CASSERLGLNTEAFF.

There are a few counts of this clone. The gene calls are TRBV2 and TRBJ2-1, with D possibly being TRBD2 (6 bases). Germline V CDR1 and CDR2: SNHLY, FYNNEI. V gave up 5 bases and J gave up 6 bases, with 14 bases separating them. The CDR3 is made up of 14 amino acids. Here the CDR3 reads CASSREVYGNEQFF. The CDR3 DNA reads as TGTGCCAGCAGTAGGGAGGTCTACGGCAATGAGCAGTTCTTC.